Listed below are T cell receptor beta chains from one sample, sequenced in a study of cytomegalovirus exposure and HLA in healthy donors. This table comes from immunoSEQ multiplex PCR, and its TCRdb copy is limited to in-frame clones, with some not included. This table has 130,000 to 150,000 clones, just under 80% appearing once. The sequenced sample was PBMCs. Receptors originate from a man aged 25 to 45 in good health and CMV-seronegative. Both conserved end residues are part of each CDR3. The order of the fields is D gene, J gene, clone size, V gene, CDR3 DNA, CDR3 protein. A D gene is named only where the DNA matches it firmly. Some rows have no size entry. The others give once, few or many, or a class for an expanded clone.

D gene: -; J gene: TRBJ1-3; clone size: -; V gene: TRBV19; CDR3 DNA: TGTGCCAGTATAGGGACAACGAGAAACACCATATATTTT; CDR3 protein: CASIGTTRNTIYF
D gene: TRBD1; J gene: TRBJ1-1; clone size: few; V gene: TRBV30; CDR3 DNA: TGTGCCCGACAGGGCCCCGGCCCCCTCACTGAAGCTTTCTTT; CDR3 protein: CARQGPGPLTEAFF
D gene: TRBD2; J gene: TRBJ2-1; clone size: -; V gene: TRBV7-9; CDR3 DNA: TGTGCCAGCAGCCATACTGGGGGACTAGTATACAATGAGCAGTTCTTC; CDR3 protein: CASSHTGGLVYNEQFF
D gene: -; J gene: TRBJ2-3; clone size: -; V gene: TRBV19; CDR3 DNA: TGTGCCACCCAGCGGGCCGGCACAGATACGCAGTATTTT; CDR3 protein: CATQRAGTDTQYF
D gene: TRBD2; J gene: TRBJ2-1; clone size: -; V gene: TRBV6-5; CDR3 DNA: TGTGCCAGCAGTTACATTCGGCGGGAGATAGACAATGAGCAGTTCTTC; CDR3 protein: CASSYIRREIDNEQFF
D gene: TRBD1; J gene: TRBJ1-1; clone size: once; V gene: TRBV5-1; CDR3 DNA: TGCGCCAGCAGCTTACCTACAGGGGGCATTAAAACTGAAGCTTTCTTT; CDR3 protein: CASSLPTGGIKTEAFF
D gene: TRBD1; J gene: TRBJ2-4; clone size: -; V gene: TRBV5-6; CDR3 DNA: TGTGCCAGCAGCTTGTTACAGGGGGCCCCCAAAAACATTCAGTACTTC; CDR3 protein: CASSLLQGAPKNIQYF
D gene: -; J gene: TRBJ2-2; clone size: -; V gene: TRBV5-1; CDR3 DNA: TGCGCCAGCAGCTTGGCTGGGCAGGGGAACACCGGGGAGCTGTTTTTT; CDR3 protein: CASSLAGQGNTGELFF
D gene: -; J gene: TRBJ1-2; clone size: -; V gene: TRBV5-1; CDR3 DNA: TGCGCCAGCAGCTTGAGAGGAATTTATGGCTACACCTTC; CDR3 protein: CASSLRGIYGYTF
D gene: -; J gene: TRBJ1-2; clone size: -; V gene: TRBV6-5; CDR3 DNA: TGTGCCAGCAGTTACCGACCTGGGGGGGTTGGCTATGGCTACACCTTC; CDR3 protein: CASSYRPGGVGYGYTF
D gene: TRBD1; J gene: TRBJ2-4; clone size: -; V gene: TRBV7-9; CDR3 DNA: TGTGCCAGCAGCAATGGACAGGGGGCAGGAAACATTCAGTACTTC; CDR3 protein: CASSNGQGAGNIQYF
D gene: -; J gene: TRBJ1-2; clone size: few; V gene: TRBV21-1; CDR3 DNA: TGTGCCAGCACCCAAACTTGCGGGCTTTATGGCTACACCTTC; CDR3 protein: CASTQTCGLYGYTF
D gene: TRBD1; J gene: TRBJ1-1; clone size: -; V gene: TRBV18; CDR3 DNA: TGTGCCAGCTCACCAAGAGGACAGGGGGCGCAGAACACTGAAGCTTTCTTT; CDR3 protein: CASSPRGQGAQNTEAFF
D gene: TRBD2; J gene: TRBJ2-7; clone size: -; V gene: TRBV13; CDR3 DNA: TGTGCCAGCAGCTCCCATCCCTCTAGCGGGAGGGCCCACGAGCAGTACTTC; CDR3 protein: CASSSHPSSGRAHEQYF
D gene: TRBD2; J gene: TRBJ2-3; clone size: once; V gene: TRBV12-5; CDR3 DNA: TGTGCTAGTGCCCAGGGAGGGTCTCGGGATACGCAGTATTTT; CDR3 protein: CASAQGGSRDTQYF
D gene: TRBD1; J gene: TRBJ1-2; clone size: -; V gene: TRBV5-1; CDR3 DNA: TGCGCCAGCAGCTCTGGGACAGGCCCCTTGGACTATGGCTACACCTTC; CDR3 protein: CASSSGTGPLDYGYTF
D gene: -; J gene: TRBJ2-2; clone size: -; V gene: TRBV29-1; CDR3 DNA: TGCAGCGTTGAAGATGCCGGGGCAGGGACATGGACCGGGGAGCTGTTTTTT; CDR3 protein: CSVEDAGAGTWTGELFF
D gene: TRBD1; J gene: TRBJ1-2; clone size: -; V gene: TRBV7-9; CDR3 DNA: TGTGCCAGCAGCAACCGGGACAGGGGGCGATTTGCTAACTATGGCTACACCTTC; CDR3 protein: CASSNRDRGRFANYGYTF
D gene: -; J gene: TRBJ1-2; clone size: -; V gene: TRBV7-2; CDR3 DNA: TGTGCCAGCAGTCTAGGAGGCGCTAACTATGGCTACACCTTC; CDR3 protein: CASSLGGANYGYTF
D gene: -; J gene: TRBJ2-5; clone size: -; V gene: TRBV10-1; CDR3 DNA: TGCGCCAGCAGTGTCCCCGAACGCTGGGACACTCAAGAGACCCAGTACTTC; CDR3 protein: CASSVPERWDTQETQYF
D gene: -; J gene: TRBJ2-1; clone size: -; V gene: TRBV7-2; CDR3 DNA: TGTGCCAGCAGCGCCTCAGGGTTCAATGAGCAGTTCTTC; CDR3 protein: CASSASGFNEQFF
D gene: TRBD1; J gene: TRBJ1-5; clone size: few; V gene: TRBV7-3; CDR3 DNA: TGTGCCAGCAGGGGACAGCCCGGAGAACCCCAGCATTTT; CDR3 protein: CASRGQPGEPQHF
D gene: -; J gene: TRBJ1-2; clone size: -; V gene: TRBV27; CDR3 DNA: TGTGCCAGCAGTTTATCGACAGTATCTAACTATGGCTACACCTTC; CDR3 protein: CASSLSTVSNYGYTF
D gene: TRBD1; J gene: TRBJ2-1; clone size: -; V gene: TRBV5-1; CDR3 DNA: TGCGCCAGCAGCGGGTCCGGACAGGGGACGTGGGATGAGCAGTTCTTC; CDR3 protein: CASSGSGQGTWDEQFF
D gene: TRBD1; J gene: TRBJ1-2; clone size: -; V gene: TRBV29-1; CDR3 DNA: TGCAGCGTTGAAGATCTTCGCAGGGGGCTTAACTATGGCTACACCTTC; CDR3 protein: CSVEDLRRGLNYGYTF
D gene: TRBD1; J gene: TRBJ2-5; clone size: -; V gene: TRBV2; CDR3 DNA: TGTGCCAGCAGTGTTCCAAGGACAGGGAGAGAGACCCAGTACTTC; CDR3 protein: CASSVPRTGRETQYF
D gene: TRBD1; J gene: TRBJ1-4; clone size: -; V gene: TRBV15; CDR3 DNA: TGTGCCACCAGCAGAGGCGGCCGGGGGACAGGGCCTAATGAAAAACTGTTTTTT; CDR3 protein: CATSRGGRGTGPNEKLFF
D gene: -; J gene: TRBJ1-2; clone size: few; V gene: TRBV27; CDR3 DNA: TGTGCCAGCAGTTCCCGGGGTGCGGGTGGCTACACCTTC; CDR3 protein: CASSSRGAGGYTF
D gene: TRBD1; J gene: TRBJ1-1; clone size: -; V gene: TRBV5-1; CDR3 DNA: TGCGCCAGCAGTTTACAGGGGGACACTGAAGCTTTCTTT; CDR3 protein: CASSLQGDTEAFF
D gene: TRBD1; J gene: TRBJ1-3; clone size: -; V gene: TRBV11-2; CDR3 DNA: TGTGCCAGCAGCTTAGGGACAGGGCCTGGAAACACCATATATTTT; CDR3 protein: CASSLGTGPGNTIYF
D gene: TRBD1; J gene: TRBJ1-2; clone size: -; V gene: TRBV5-6; CDR3 DNA: TGTGCCAGCAGCTTGCGAAAGACAGGGGGTCCGGGTGGCTACCCCTTC; CDR3 protein: CASSLRKTGGPGGYPF
D gene: TRBD1; J gene: TRBJ2-6; clone size: -; V gene: TRBV18; CDR3 DNA: TGTGCCAGCTCACCAGAAAGACAGGGGGTACTCTCTGGGGCCAACGTCCTGACTTTC; CDR3 protein: CASSPERQGVLSGANVLTF
D gene: -; J gene: TRBJ1-2; clone size: -; V gene: TRBV27; CDR3 DNA: TGTGCCAGCAGCCCCGGACAGTCAGTCTATGGCTACACCTTC; CDR3 protein: CASSPGQSVYGYTF
D gene: TRBD1; J gene: TRBJ1-4; clone size: -; V gene: TRBV7-2; CDR3 DNA: TGTGCCAGCAGCTTAGACAGGGGGCATGAAAAACTGTTTTTT; CDR3 protein: CASSLDRGHEKLFF
D gene: -; J gene: TRBJ2-7; clone size: once; V gene: TRBV2; CDR3 DNA: TGTGCCAGCATGAAGGGACACGGTAACTACGAGCAGTACTTC; CDR3 protein: CASMKGHGNYEQYF
D gene: -; J gene: TRBJ2-7; clone size: -; V gene: TRBV2; CDR3 DNA: TGTGCCAGCATTCTAGACGACAGGTTCTCCTACGAGCAGTACTTC; CDR3 protein: CASILDDRFSYEQYF
D gene: -; J gene: TRBJ1-2; clone size: -; V gene: TRBV5-1; CDR3 DNA: TGCGCCAGCAGCCGGACTCAAAGATATGGCTACACCTTC; CDR3 protein: CASSRTQRYGYTF
D gene: -; J gene: TRBJ1-4; clone size: -; V gene: TRBV7-9; CDR3 DNA: TGTGCCAGCAGCACGCGGAGGGGTGGTCCGGAAAAACTGTTTTTT; CDR3 protein: CASSTRRGGPEKLFF
D gene: -; J gene: TRBJ1-3; clone size: few; V gene: TRBV5-5; CDR3 DNA: TGTGCCAGCAGCTTGGAGGCAGGGTACTCTGGAAACACCATATATTTT; CDR3 protein: CASSLEAGYSGNTIYF
D gene: TRBD1; J gene: TRBJ1-1; clone size: -; V gene: TRBV4-1; CDR3 DNA: TGCGCCAGCAGCCAGCCGACAGGGTGGGACGGCACTGAAGCTTTCTTT; CDR3 protein: CASSQPTGWDGTEAFF
D gene: -; J gene: TRBJ2-1; clone size: -; V gene: TRBV6-9; CDR3 DNA: TGTGCCAGCAGTATGCGGTCGGAGGGACCATCCTACAATGAGCAGTTCTTC; CDR3 protein: CASSMRSEGPSYNEQFF
D gene: -; J gene: TRBJ1-4; clone size: -; V gene: TRBV6-1; CDR3 DNA: TGTGCCAGCTTCCGGGGGTTCGGGAATGAAAAACTGTTTTTT; CDR3 protein: CASFRGFGNEKLFF
D gene: TRBD2; J gene: TRBJ2-1; clone size: -; V gene: TRBV5-1; CDR3 DNA: TGCGCCAGCAGCTTAGCGGGGGGGAGGGGTCTGCAGTTCTTC; CDR3 protein: CASSLAGGRGLQFF
D gene: -; J gene: TRBJ2-7; clone size: -; V gene: TRBV18; CDR3 DNA: TGTGCCAGCTCACAGACAGGCTACGAGCAGTACTTC; CDR3 protein: CASSQTGYEQYF
D gene: -; J gene: TRBJ1-2; clone size: -; V gene: TRBV7-9; CDR3 DNA: TGTGCCAGCAGCTTAGGTCCAGGGCGAAACTATGGCTACACCTTC; CDR3 protein: CASSLGPGRNYGYTF
D gene: TRBD1; J gene: TRBJ2-5; clone size: -; V gene: TRBV13; CDR3 DNA: TGTGCCAGCAGCCGAACAGGGGACCAAGAGACCCAGTACTTC; CDR3 protein: CASSRTGDQETQYF
D gene: -; J gene: TRBJ1-3; clone size: -; V gene: TRBV4-1; CDR3 DNA: TGCGCCAGCAGCCAAGTTGGCCACACCATATATTTT; CDR3 protein: CASSQVGHTIYF
D gene: TRBD1; J gene: TRBJ1-1; clone size: few; V gene: TRBV7-9; CDR3 DNA: TGTGCCAGCAGCACCCAGGGGGACACTGAAGCTTTCTTT; CDR3 protein: CASSTQGDTEAFF
D gene: TRBD2; J gene: TRBJ2-5; clone size: -; V gene: TRBV19; CDR3 DNA: TGTGCCAGTAGTTCCGGGAGGTCGGAGACCCAGTACTTC; CDR3 protein: CASSSGRSETQYF
D gene: -; J gene: TRBJ2-1; clone size: -; V gene: TRBV6-5; CDR3 DNA: TGTGCCAGCAGTTACGTCGGGGGCTCCTACAATGAGCAGTTCTTC; CDR3 protein: CASSYVGGSYNEQFF